The present T cell receptor (beta chain) was sequenced within a study of cytomegalovirus exposure and HLA in healthy donors (dated 2017 in TCRdb). Study-wide context: An earlier analysis of 587 of the donors reported 276 Gb of sequence data and 95 million to 140 million unique TCR beta sequences obtained from approximately 180 million T cells. An early release that covered about 640 HLA-typed donors contained approximately 300 gigabases of sequencing data and around 85 million unique TCR sequences. Among the approximately 400 genotyped donors, roughly 80% belonged to the genetic ancestry cluster associated with self-reported Caucasian donors. The study aimed to test whether cataloging public T cell receptors could reveal signatures of past pathogen exposure. The T cell repertoires of several hundred subjects were profiled by immunosequencing and related to cytomegalovirus serostatus. Besides the first cohort of approximately 670 subjects, a separate validation cohort made up of 120 different subjects was used. The study combined high-throughput TCR immunosequencing, statistical association of individual TCRs with disease status, and machine learning to predict cytomegalovirus infection status. A later analysis re-examined previously published TCR beta repertoires from hundreds of donors and added high-resolution HLA genotyping to investigate patterns of TCR occurrence. The later analysis used no new phenotypic data to find candidate immune exposures, relying instead on TCR beta sequences and their occurrence across donors. To decide whether each TCR beta V gene segment behaved as functional or pseudogenic, an earlier analysis of fewer than 750 of the donors relied on high-throughput TCR beta sequencing. Donor age, sex, ethnicity and CMV serostatus were compiled alongside the repertoire data. Genome-wide SNP genotypes for about 60% of the roughly 700 donors were used in a later genetic analysis, which treated that subset as a discovery cohort. Every discovery cohort repertoire had been produced on one sequencing platform. HLA typing included class I and class II loci at four-digit resolution. Typing coverage varied by locus: 629-630 donors for A, B, C, DRB1 and DQB1; approximately 520 for DQA1; more than 600 for DPA1; 450 to 480 for DPB1. Several DR-DQ haplotypes were treated as single units for association and clustering because of strong linkage in the cohort. Among some 400 genotyped donors of the cohort, an average of approximately 200,000 unique TCR beta nucleotide sequences was sequenced per donor, of which roughly 17% were non-productive. Study-level results and caveats: Several of the top co-occurrence clusters appeared to be linked to parvovirus B19, influenza, CMV and Epstein-Barr virus, according to a later analysis. Because HLA typing was unavailable for some donors at each locus, only the typed subset was used in association tests. In an earlier analysis of more than 450 of the donors, most TCR beta V segments were observed in productive rearrangements about 90% or about 30% of the time, broadly matching IMGT annotations. In vitro tests confirmed that a few of the cytomegalovirus-associated TCR beta chains recognize cytomegalovirus antigens. Most TCR sequences were observed very rarely across donors, whereas some public TCRs were present in many individuals. A later analysis found that HLA-associated TCR beta chains were more clonally expanded and had lower generation probabilities than equally common non-associated chains. The authors suggested that the approach could potentially be generalized to other disease states and immunological phenotypes. Correlated functional status among segregating V segments might reflect linkage disequilibrium, but an unknown experimental factor could not be ruled out. A total of fewer than 200 TCR beta chains were listed by the study as associated with cytomegalovirus. A further reported finding was that TCR beta sequences accurately predicted the HLA-A and HLA-B alleles for most subjects in the first cohort. In a later genetic analysis, fewer N-insertions in productive TCRs were reported among donors in an Asian-associated ancestry cluster than the roughly 700-donor mean. Only TCR beta chains were sequenced in this cohort, and the absence of alpha or paired-chain data limited detectable features. CMV serostatus was the only immune exposure information available for the cohort. V-gene and J-gene trimming of TCR beta chains was associated with a missense DCLRE1C variant in a later genetic analysis, and the association was replicated in an independent cohort. According to a later analysis, most CMV-associated TCR beta chains appeared to be HLA-restricted, and the HLA associations seemed to be driven largely by CMV exposure. Some IMGT-functional V segments, including TRBV6-2 and TRBV6-3, could not be told apart with the 87-base-pair reads, so those segments were excluded. A group of highly shared sequence variants was considered likely to be a technical artifact of the sequencing pipeline. Cytomegalovirus status was reported to be diagnosed by the classifier with high specificity and sensitivity in both the original and validation cohorts. Specific HLA alleles were associated with 15,000 to 20,000 TCR beta sequences at a false discovery rate of 0.05 in a later analysis. Because counts were too low, approximately 15 rarely observed V segments, including chromosome 9 orphons, were excluded from the earlier analysis of some 590 of the donors. Strong co-occurrence of HLA alleles, especially DR and DQ, made assigning TCR associations to individual alleles difficult. Sequencing depth was assumed to be roughly uniform across donors in the presence/absence analyses, though that assumption may not hold. In a later analysis, the rate of TCR association differed among HLA loci, with DRB1 alleles having the most associated TCRs and HLA-C alleles having the fewest.

Of note for this clone: No antigen is known for it. Base qualities are not at hand, and no much larger clone is one base apart.

Library method: the immunoSEQ multiplex PCR assay. For the multiplex PCR, a mixture combining 60 forward primers for TCR Vbeta segments and 13 reverse primers for TCR Jbeta segments was used. The CDR3 region of rearranged TCR beta genes was amplified from genomic DNA by a multiplex PCR assay. The Illumina HiSeq System was used to sequence the amplified TCR beta libraries as 87-base-pair reads. In the source study's methods: In a later analysis, tens of millions of unique TCR beta chains were counted across the 650 to 750 repertoires, and some 10 million of these chains were shared by at least two donors. Raw reads were error-corrected and collapsed into unique sequences by a nearest-neighbor algorithm in which closely related sequences were merged to remove PCR and sequencing errors. Alignment of CDR3 sequences to IMGT reference sequences was used to assign V, D and J gene segments. For a sequence to be retained, at least a six-nucleotide match to both a V gene segment and a J gene segment was required. Rearrangements were called productive when the CDR3 lacked stop codons and stayed in frame with V and J; all others were non-productive. Following IMGT convention, CDR3 was defined as the stretch from the second conserved V-encoded cysteine up to the conserved J-encoded phenylalanine. The earlier analysis of about 590 of the donors excluded sequences that lacked an unambiguous match to a single V gene segment. An earlier analysis of under 750 of the donors called V segments functional above 56.7% productive rearrangements and segregating when the between-donor standard deviation exceeded 5%. A statistical classification framework was developed to diagnose cytomegalovirus status using the catalog of TCR beta chain sequences. In a later analysis, TCR nucleotide sequences were compared against IMGT/GENE-DB human TR gene sequences so that V and J genes could be assigned. In a later analysis, CDR3 sequences and most-parsimonious VDJ recombination scenarios were assigned using the TCRdist pipeline. A later analysis defined each TCR beta chain by its CDR3 amino acid sequence plus V-gene family, and excluded reads lacking a unique V-gene family. A later analysis removed 500 to 600 highly shared, low-generation-probability nucleotide sequences to deal with suspected cross-contamination and a sequencing artifact. In a later analysis, a clonal expansion index was calculated for each public chain from normalized within-repertoire ranks of inferred template counts. Generation probabilities in a later analysis came from a VDJ recombination model fitted to out-of-frame rearrangements, and those results were checked against IGoR. In a later analysis, hypergeometric tests were used to score TCR-TCR, TCR-HLA and TCR-CMV co-occurrence, with a repertoire-size bias correction applied to TCR pairs. In a later analysis, false discovery rates were estimated by permuting HLA or CMV assignments 20 times. In a later analysis, co-occurring TCRs were grouped using DBSCAN, and TCRdist sequence similarity was added for clustering within HLA-allele-positive subsets. Co-occurrence clustering excluded repertoires with fewer than 30,000 or more than 120,000 public chains, plus five with anomalous nucleotide sharing. As stored in TCRdb, this immuneACCESS dataset retains in-frame rearrangements with V and J assigned. A fraction of the clones does not appear; measured against another copy, unresolved V genes explain less than half of the discrepancy, and the remainder lacks a known reason. The DNA gave D and trimming, while V, J and clone size come from that table. The sample table contains around 220,000 clones; only one count was recorded for more than 60% of them. The ten largest make up around 15% of the sample.

Ends trimmed: V by 3 bases, J by 3 bases; bases unmatched to a gene: 5. The CDR3 starts with the cysteine, ends with the phenylalanine, and has 14 residues. Left in the record is the CDR3 DNA by itself, 42 bases read in frame from the first base. Via the germline V gene, CDR1 is SGHRS and CDR2 YFSETQ. The cohort was made up of around 720 healthy bone marrow donors. All cohort members were sampled while nominally healthy, although unrecorded immune exposures were likely present. The donor was CMV seronegative and belonged to the group of roughly 330 seronegative cohort members. A peripheral blood sample was collected from each donor, and TCR beta sequencing was performed on peripheral blood mononuclear cells. Genomic DNA was extracted from the blood cell samples with the Qiagen DNeasy Blood Extraction Kit.

The chain couples TRBV5-1 to TRBJ1-1; 7 junctional bases match TRBD1. Sequenced input: PBMCs. The receptor comes from a man aged 35 to 55 in good health and CMV-seronegative. The DNA sequence is TGCGCCAGCAGCTCGGACAGGAGATACACTGAAGCTTTCTTT. This gives the protein CASSSDRRYTEAFF.